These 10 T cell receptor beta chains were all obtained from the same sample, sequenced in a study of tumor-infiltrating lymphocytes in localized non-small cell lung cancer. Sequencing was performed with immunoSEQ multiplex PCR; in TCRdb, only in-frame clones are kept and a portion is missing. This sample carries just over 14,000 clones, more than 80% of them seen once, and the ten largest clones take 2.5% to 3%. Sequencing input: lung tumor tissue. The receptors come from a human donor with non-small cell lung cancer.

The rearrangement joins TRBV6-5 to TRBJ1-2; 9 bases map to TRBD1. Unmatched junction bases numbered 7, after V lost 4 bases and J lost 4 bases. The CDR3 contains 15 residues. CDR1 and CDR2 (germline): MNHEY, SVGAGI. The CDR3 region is CASSSPGQGGYGYTF. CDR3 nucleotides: TGTGCCAGCAGTTCGCCGGGACAGGGTGGCTATGGCTACACCTTC.

CDR3 loop: CSVITGTAGEQYF. In nucleotides, the CDR3 is TGCAGCGTTATTACGGGGACAGCGGGGGAGCAGTACTTC. The chain links TRBV29-1 to TRBJ2-7; the D gene could be TRBD1 or TRBD2 (7 bases each). CDR3 length: 13 amino acids. With 5 bases removed from V and 7 bases from J, the gap between germline ends came to 18 bases. CDR1 and CDR2 (germline): SQVTM, ANQGSEA.

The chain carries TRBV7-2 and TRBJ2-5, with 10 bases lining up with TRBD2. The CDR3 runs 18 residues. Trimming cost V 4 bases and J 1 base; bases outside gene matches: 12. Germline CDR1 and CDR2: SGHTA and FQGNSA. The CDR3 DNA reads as TGTGCCAGCAGCTCCCGCCTGGCAGCGGGAGGGTTCCAAGAGACCCAGTACTTC. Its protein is CASSSRLAAGGFQETQYF.

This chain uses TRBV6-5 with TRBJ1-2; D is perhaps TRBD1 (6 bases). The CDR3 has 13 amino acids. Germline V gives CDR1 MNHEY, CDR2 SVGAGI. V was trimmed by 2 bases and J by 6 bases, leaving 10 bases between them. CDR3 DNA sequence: TGTGCCAGCAGTTACCCACAGGGTCATGGCTACACCTTC. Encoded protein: CASSYPQGHGYTF.

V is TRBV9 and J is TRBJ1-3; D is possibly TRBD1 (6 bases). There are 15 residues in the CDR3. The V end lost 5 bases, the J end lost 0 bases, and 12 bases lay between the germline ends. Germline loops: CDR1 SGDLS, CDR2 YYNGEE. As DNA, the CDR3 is TGTGCCAGCAGTCCCACAGGGTTCTCTGGAAACACCATATATTTT. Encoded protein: CASSPTGFSGNTIYF.

DNA for the CDR3: TGTGCCTGGACAGGGCCGGTTAGAGATACGCAGTATTTT. This encodes CAWTGPVRDTQYF. This sequence joins TRBV30 and TRBJ2-3; D is perhaps TRBD1 (5 bases). Trimming shortened V by 4 bases and J by 5 bases, and 13 bases separated the two germline ends. Germline-derived CDR1 and CDR2 are GTSNPN and SVGIG (reference sequence). The CDR3 has 13 residues. Full variable domain (outside the CDR3, taken from reference TRBV30 and TRBJ2-3): SQTIHQWPATLVQPVGSPLSLECTVEGTSNPNLYWYRQAAGRGLQLLFYSVGIGQISSEVPQNLSASRPQDRQFILSSKKLLLSDSGFYLCAWTGPVRDTQYFGPGTRLTVL.

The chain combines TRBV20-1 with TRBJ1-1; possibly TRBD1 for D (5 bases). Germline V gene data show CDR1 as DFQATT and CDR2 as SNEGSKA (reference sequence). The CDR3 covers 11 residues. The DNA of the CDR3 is TGCAGGGGGGTCTGGGGGTCTGAAGCTTTCTTT. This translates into CRGVWGSEAFF.

The CDR3 region is CAWSGGSNQPQHF. The CDR3 region has the DNA TGTGCCTGGAGTGGCGGAAGCAATCAGCCCCAGCATTTT. This chain links TRBV30 with TRBJ1-5; D remains unclear. The CDR3 consists of 13 residues. Germline CDR1 reads GTSNPN; CDR2 reads SVGIG (reference sequence). Trimming took 1 base from V and 1 from J, leaving 5 bases between them.

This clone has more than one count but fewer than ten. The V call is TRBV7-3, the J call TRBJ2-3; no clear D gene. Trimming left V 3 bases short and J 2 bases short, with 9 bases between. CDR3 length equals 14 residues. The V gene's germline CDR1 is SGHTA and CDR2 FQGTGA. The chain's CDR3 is CASSFERITDTQYF. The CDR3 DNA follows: TGTGCCAGCAGCTTTGAGAGAATCACAGATACGCAGTATTTT.

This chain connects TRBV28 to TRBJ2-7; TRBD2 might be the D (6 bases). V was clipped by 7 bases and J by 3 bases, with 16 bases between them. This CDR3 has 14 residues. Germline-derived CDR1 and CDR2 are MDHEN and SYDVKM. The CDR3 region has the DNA TGTGCCAGCAACCAAATAGCGGAGATCTACGAGCAGTACTTC. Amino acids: CASNQIAEIYEQYF.